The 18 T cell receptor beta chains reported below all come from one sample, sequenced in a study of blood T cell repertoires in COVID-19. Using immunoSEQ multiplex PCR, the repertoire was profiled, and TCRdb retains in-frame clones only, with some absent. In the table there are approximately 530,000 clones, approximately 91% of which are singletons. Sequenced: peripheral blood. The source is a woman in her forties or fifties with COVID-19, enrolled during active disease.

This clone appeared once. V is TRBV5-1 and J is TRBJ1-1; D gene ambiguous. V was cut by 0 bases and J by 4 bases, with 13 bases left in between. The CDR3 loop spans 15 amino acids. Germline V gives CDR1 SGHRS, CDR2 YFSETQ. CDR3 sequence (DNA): TGCGCCAGCAGCTTGGAAGGAGGGATCGTCACTGAAGCTTTCTTT. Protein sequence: CASSLEGGIVTEAFF.

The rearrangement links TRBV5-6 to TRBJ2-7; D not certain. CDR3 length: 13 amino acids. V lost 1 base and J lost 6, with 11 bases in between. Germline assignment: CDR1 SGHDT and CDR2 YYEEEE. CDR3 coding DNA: TGTGCCAGCAGCTTGTTGCAACTCCGCGAGCAGTACTTC. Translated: CASSLLQLREQYF.

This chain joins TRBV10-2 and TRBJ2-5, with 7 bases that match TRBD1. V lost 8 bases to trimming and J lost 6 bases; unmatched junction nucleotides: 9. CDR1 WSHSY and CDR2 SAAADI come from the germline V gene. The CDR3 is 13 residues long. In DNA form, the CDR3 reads TGCGCCAGCTCAACAGGGGCGCGGCAGACCCAGTACTTC. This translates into CASSTGARQTQYF.

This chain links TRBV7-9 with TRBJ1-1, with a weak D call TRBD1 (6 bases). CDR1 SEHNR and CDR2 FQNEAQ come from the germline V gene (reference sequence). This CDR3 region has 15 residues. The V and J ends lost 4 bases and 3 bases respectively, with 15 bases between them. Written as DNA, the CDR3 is TGTGCCAGCAGCTCACTCAGGGGAAAGGACACTGAAGCTTTCTTT. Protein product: CASSSLRGKDTEAFF. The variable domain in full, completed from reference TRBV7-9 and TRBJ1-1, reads DTGVSQNPRHKITKRGQNVTFRCDPISEHNRLYWYRQTLGQGPEFLTYFQNEAQLEKSRLLSDRFSAERPKGSFSTLEIQRTEQGDSAMYLCASSSLRGKDTEAFFGQGTRLTVV.

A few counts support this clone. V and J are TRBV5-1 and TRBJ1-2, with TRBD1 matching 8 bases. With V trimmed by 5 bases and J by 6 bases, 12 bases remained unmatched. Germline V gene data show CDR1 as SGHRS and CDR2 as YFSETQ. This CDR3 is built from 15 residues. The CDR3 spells CASSQFSSGGHGYTF. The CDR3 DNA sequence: TGCGCCAGCAGTCAATTTTCTTCAGGGGGCCATGGCTACACCTTC.

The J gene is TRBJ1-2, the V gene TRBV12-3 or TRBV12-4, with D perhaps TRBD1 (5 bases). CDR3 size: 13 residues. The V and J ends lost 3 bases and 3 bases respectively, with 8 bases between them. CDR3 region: CASSFSGDYGYTF. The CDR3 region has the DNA TGTGCCAGCAGTTTCTCGGGGGACTATGGCTACACCTTC.

CDR3 region: CASSGTGANQPQHF. The DNA of the CDR3 is TGTGCCAGCAGTGGGACAGGCGCAAATCAGCCCCAGCATTTT. The V call is TRBV2, the J call TRBJ1-5; 7 bases are a match to TRBD1. CDR3 size: 14 residues. CDR1 and CDR2 (germline): SNHLY, FYNNEI. Trimming took 4 bases from V and 4 from J; bases not matched to a gene: 4. Together with reference TRBV2 and TRBJ1-5, the CDR3 gives the full variable domain: EPEVTQTPSHQVTQMGQEVILRCVPISNHLYFYWYRQILGQKVEFLVSFYNNEISEKSEIFDDQFSVERPDGSNFTLKIRSTKLEDSAMYFCASSGTGANQPQHFGDGTRLSIL.

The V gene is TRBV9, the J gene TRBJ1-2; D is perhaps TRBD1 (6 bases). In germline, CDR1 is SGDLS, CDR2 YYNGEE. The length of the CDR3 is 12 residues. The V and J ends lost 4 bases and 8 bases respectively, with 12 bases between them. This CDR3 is CASSSGGHGYTF. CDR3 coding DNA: TGTGCCAGCAGCTCGGGGGGGCACGGCTACACCTTC.

CDR3 nucleotides: TGCGCCAGCCGACCGGGACAGGGCGGCACTGAAGCTTTCTTT. Translation: CASRPGQGGTEAFF. The chain is built from TRBV5-1 and TRBJ1-1, with TRBD1 identical over 9 bases. The CDR3 is made up of 14 amino acids. J lost 4 bases, V lost 7 bases, and 8 bases had no gene match. Germline assignment: CDR1 SGHRS and CDR2 YFSETQ. Drawing the rest from reference TRBV5-1 and TRBJ1-1, the complete variable domain is KAGVTQTPRYLIKTRGQQVTLSCSPISGHRSVSWYQQTPGQGLQFLFEYFSETQRNKGNFPGRFSGRQFSNSRSEMNVSTLELGDSALYLCASRPGQGGTEAFFGQGTRLTVV.

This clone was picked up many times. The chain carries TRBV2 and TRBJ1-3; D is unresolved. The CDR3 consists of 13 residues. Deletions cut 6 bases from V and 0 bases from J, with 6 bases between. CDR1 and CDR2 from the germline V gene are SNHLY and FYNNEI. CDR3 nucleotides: TGTGCCAGCAGCAGCGACTCTGGAAACACCATATATTTT. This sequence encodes CASSSDSGNTIYF.

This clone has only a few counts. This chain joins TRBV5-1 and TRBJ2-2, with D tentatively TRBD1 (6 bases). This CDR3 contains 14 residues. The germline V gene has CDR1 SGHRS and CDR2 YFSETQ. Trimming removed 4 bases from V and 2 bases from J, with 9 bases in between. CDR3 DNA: TGCGCCAGCAGCCGGGACACCAACACCGGGGAGCTGTTTTTT. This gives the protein CASSRDTNTGELFF.

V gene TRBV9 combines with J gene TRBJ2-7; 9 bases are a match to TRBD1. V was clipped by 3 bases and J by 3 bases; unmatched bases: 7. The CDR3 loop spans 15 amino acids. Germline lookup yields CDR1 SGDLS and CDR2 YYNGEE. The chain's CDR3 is CASSATLGQGYEQYF. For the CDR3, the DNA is TGTGCCAGCAGCGCAACTCTGGGACAGGGCTACGAGCAGTACTTC.

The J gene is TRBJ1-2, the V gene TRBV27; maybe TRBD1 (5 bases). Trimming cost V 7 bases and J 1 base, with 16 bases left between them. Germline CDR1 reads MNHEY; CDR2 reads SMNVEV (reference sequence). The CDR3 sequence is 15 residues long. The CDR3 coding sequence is TGTGCCAGCACCTCCACCGCCGACAGTAACTATGGCTACACCTTC. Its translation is CASTSTADSNYGYTF.

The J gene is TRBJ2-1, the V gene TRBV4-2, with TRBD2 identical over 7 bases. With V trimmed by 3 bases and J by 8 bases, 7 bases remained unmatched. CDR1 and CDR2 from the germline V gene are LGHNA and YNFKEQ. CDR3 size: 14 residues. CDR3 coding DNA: TGTGCCAGCAGCCATACTAGCGAAGAAGATGAGCAGTTCTTC. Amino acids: CASSHTSEEDEQFF.

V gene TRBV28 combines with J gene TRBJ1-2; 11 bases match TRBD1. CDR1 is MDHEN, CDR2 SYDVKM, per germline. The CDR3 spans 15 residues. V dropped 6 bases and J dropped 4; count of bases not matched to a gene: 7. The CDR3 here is CASREAGTGGYGYTF. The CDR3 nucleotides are TGTGCCAGCAGGGAGGCCGGGACAGGGGGCTATGGCTACACCTTC.

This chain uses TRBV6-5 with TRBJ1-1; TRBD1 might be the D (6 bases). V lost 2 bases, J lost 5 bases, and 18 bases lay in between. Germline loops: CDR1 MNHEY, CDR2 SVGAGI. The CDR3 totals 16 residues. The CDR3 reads CASSYGPPPRGTEAFF. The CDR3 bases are TGTGCCAGCAGTTACGGTCCCCCTCCTAGGGGGACTGAAGCTTTCTTT.

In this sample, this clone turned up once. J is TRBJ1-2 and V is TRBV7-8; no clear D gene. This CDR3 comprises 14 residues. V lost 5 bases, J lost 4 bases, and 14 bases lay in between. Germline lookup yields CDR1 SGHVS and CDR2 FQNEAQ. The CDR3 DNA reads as TGTGCCAGCAGCCCCAGAGGGCAAACCTATGGCTACACCTTC. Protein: CASSPRGQTYGYTF.

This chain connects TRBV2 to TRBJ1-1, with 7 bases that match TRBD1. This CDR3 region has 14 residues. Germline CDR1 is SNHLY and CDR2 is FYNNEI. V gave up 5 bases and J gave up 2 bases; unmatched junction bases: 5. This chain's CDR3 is CASSYQGDNTEAFF. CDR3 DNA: TGTGCCAGCAGTTATCAGGGGGACAACACTGAAGCTTTCTTT.